Below, 12 T cell receptor beta chains from the same sample are listed, as sequenced in a study of blood T cell repertoires in COVID-19. Some clones are missing from TCRdb's copy, which holds only in-frame ones; the method was immunoSEQ multiplex PCR. The sample consists of some 530,000 clones, approximately 91% of them appearing once. The sample consisted of PBMCs or T cells enriched from blood (not recorded which). These receptors came from a woman aged 55-69 years who had recovered from COVID-19.

This chain joins TRBV24-1 and TRBJ2-3; TRBD1 matches at 10 bases. The trim removed 9 bases at V and 5 bases at J, leaving 7 bases unmatched. The CDR3 totals 14 residues. Germline loops: CDR1 KGHDR, CDR2 SFDVKD. The CDR3 loop reads CATGGTGVQDTQYF. CDR3 nucleotide sequence: TGTGCCACCGGCGGGACAGGGGTTCAAGATACGCAGTATTTT.

The chain recombines TRBV11-2 with TRBJ1-2; 8 nucleotides match TRBD1. CDR1 and CDR2 (germline): SGHAT, FQNNGV. This CDR3 comprises 13 residues. Trimming removed 3 bases from V and 7 bases from J; junction bases left unmatched: 4. CDR3 residues: CASSLGGQVGYTF. DNA of the CDR3: TGTGCCAGCAGCTTGGGGGGACAGGTTGGCTACACCTTC.

The chain combines TRBV28 with TRBJ2-1; 9 bases line up with TRBD1. The CDR3 loop spans 15 amino acids. In germline, CDR1 is MDHEN, CDR2 SYDVKM. Trimming cost V 5 bases and J 7 bases; bases outside gene matches: 9. This CDR3 reads CASSLSGTGRNEQFF. Written as DNA, the CDR3 is TGTGCCAGCAGTCTTTCCGGGACAGGGAGGAATGAGCAGTTCTTC.

The gene calls are TRBV12-3 or TRBV12-4 and TRBJ1-5; D not certain. V lost 3 bases, J lost 2 bases, and 5 bases lay in between. The CDR3 spans 13 residues. The CDR3 DNA is TGTGCCAGCAGTTTTATTGGCAATCAGCCCCAGCATTTT. Encoded protein: CASSFIGNQPQHF.

The V gene is TRBV5-1, the J gene TRBJ2-2; a weak D match, TRBD2 (5 bases). Trimming cost V 0 bases and J 0 bases, with 9 bases left between them. Germline V CDR1 and CDR2: SGHRS, YFSETQ. The CDR3 runs to 16 residues. CDR3 protein: CASSLGLPSNTGELFF. CDR3 DNA: TGCGCCAGCAGCTTGGGACTACCTTCGAACACCGGGGAGCTGTTTTTT.

The chain employs TRBV2 and TRBJ1-6; D call uncertain. V dropped 6 bases and J dropped 5 bases, with 11 bases sitting between them. The CDR3 consists of 14 residues. CDR1 is SNHLY and CDR2 is FYNNEI in the germline V gene. The CDR3 loop is CASRETRNNSPLHF. CDR3 in DNA: TGTGCCAGCAGAGAGACAAGAAATAATTCACCCCTCCACTTT.

The count of this clone is one. The rearrangement uses TRBV3-1 (or the pseudogene TRBV3-2) and TRBJ2-5; no clear D. The CDR3 extends over 14 amino acids. Trimming stripped 2 bases from V and 4 bases from J, with 11 bases between. CDR1 is LGHDT and CDR2 is YNNKEL in the germline V gene (reference sequence). CDR3 sequence (DNA): TGTGCCAGCAGCCAAAATGGCCCCAGAGAGACCCAGTACTTC. Translating gives CASSQNGPRETQYF.

This rearrangement joins TRBV5-1 to TRBJ2-5; 9 nucleotides align to TRBD1. The CDR3 extends over 16 amino acids. The V gene end was trimmed by 4 bases and the J gene end by 1 base; junction bases not matched to a gene: 8. CDR1 and CDR2 (germline): SGHRS, YFSETQ. The CDR3 region is CASSPRTGASQETQYF. The CDR3 nucleotides are TGCGCCAGCAGCCCTCGGACAGGGGCGAGCCAAGAGACCCAGTACTTC.

This sequence joins TRBV6-2 or TRBV6-3 and TRBJ2-5; D possibly corresponds to TRBD2 (6 bases). CDR3 length: 14 residues. V lost 6 bases and J 1 base, leaving 12 bases between the germline ends. Germline CDR1 is MNHEY and CDR2 is SVGEGT. The CDR3 nucleotides read TGTGCCAGCAGCGACTGGGGGGTCCAAGAGACCCAGTACTTC. Protein product: CASSDWGVQETQYF.

The rearrangement links TRBV7-9 to TRBJ2-1; 7 bases agree with TRBD2. Germline lookup yields CDR1 SEHNR and CDR2 FQNEAQ (reference sequence). CDR3 size: 17 residues. Trimming removed 5 bases from V and 5 bases from J; junction bases left unmatched: 15. The CDR3 here is CASSTLGRGRGNNEQFF. The CDR3 nucleotides are TGTGCCAGCAGCACGTTAGGGAGGGGCCGGGGGAACAATGAGCAGTTCTTC.

This sequence joins TRBV5-4 and TRBJ2-1, with 11 bases matching TRBD1. V gave up 3 bases and J gave up 3 bases; unmatched junction bases: 5. This CDR3 is built from 16 residues. The germline V gene has CDR1 SGHNT and CDR2 YYREEE (reference sequence). CDR3 sequence (DNA): TGTGCCAGCAGCTATTCCGGGACAGGGGGCTACAATGAGCAGTTCTTC. It translates to CASSYSGTGGYNEQFF.

The rearrangement joins TRBV2 to TRBJ1-2; 7 bases line up with TRBD1. V was clipped by 5 bases and J by 7 bases; unmatched bases: 7. The CDR3 contains 13 residues. Germline V gene data show CDR1 as SNHLY and CDR2 as FYNNEI. The CDR3 DNA reads as TGTGCCAGCAGTCAAGACAGGGTTCCTGGCTACACCTTC. Amino acid sequence: CASSQDRVPGYTF.